These 26 T cell receptor beta chains share one sample of origin, sequenced in a study of T-cell reconstitution after alpha-beta-depleted transplantation in children. As it was prepared, the TCRbeta library received unique molecular identifiers. TCRdb re-called the PCR reads through MiXCR, storing one row per CDR3 protein. The sample contains fewer than 700,000 distinct CDR3 sequences, 20% to 25% of which appear only once. The specimen comprised PBMCs, mostly from graft donor cells, sampled 360 days after TCRalphabeta/CD19-depleted stem cell transplant. These receptors were taken from a boy younger than two who had a stem cell transplant for acute myeloid leukemia, so the T cells may come from the graft donor.

This clonotype showed up just a few times. J is TRBJ1-4 and V is TRBV20-1; D call uncertain. Germline V CDR1 and CDR2: DFQATT, SNEGSKA (reference sequence). This CDR3 region has 13 residues. V was cut by 5 bases and J by 0 bases, with 7 bases left in between. DNA of the CDR3: TGCAGTGCTTGGGCTGCAACTAATGAAAAACTGTTTTTT. It is translated as CSAWAATNEKLFF.

The chain links TRBV5-1 to TRBJ1-1; D remains ambiguous. The germline CDR1 and CDR2 sequences are SGHRS and YFSETQ. The CDR3 runs to 12 residues. Trimming stripped 4 bases from V and 7 bases from J, with 11 bases between. The CDR3 coding sequence is TGCGCCAGCAGCGACGGAACTCTTGAAGCTTTCTTT. Protein product: CASSDGTLEAFF.

This chain connects TRBV9 to TRBJ2-1; the D call may be TRBD1 or TRBD2 (5 bases each). From germline, CDR1 is SGDLS and CDR2 YYNGEE. The V end lost 2 bases, the J end lost 4 bases, and 13 bases lay between the germline ends. This CDR3 is built from 15 residues. The CDR3 spells CASSVRGALYNEQFF. DNA of the CDR3: TGTGCCAGCAGCGTCCGGGGCGCCCTTTACAATGAGCAGTTCTTC.

V is TRBV5-5 and J is TRBJ2-5, with TRBD1 matching 7 bases. The CDR3 extends over 17 amino acids. Trimming removed 0 bases from V and 4 bases from J; junction bases left unmatched: 12. The germline gives CDR1 SGHKS, CDR2 YYEKEE (reference sequence). In nucleotides, the CDR3 is TGTGCCAGCAGCTTGGCCAGGTCTACAGGGGTGCGAGAGACCCAGTACTTC. It translates to CASSLARSTGVRETQYF.

The table lists this clonotype with many counts. The chain uses TRBV20-1 and TRBJ2-1, with D tentatively TRBD1 or TRBD2 (6 bases each). V lost 6 bases and J lost 0, with 18 bases in between. CDR3 size: 16 residues. CDR1 DFQATT and CDR2 SNEGSKA come from the germline V gene (reference sequence). The CDR3 sequence: CSANWWGASSYNEQFF. Here the CDR3 DNA reads TGCAGTGCAAATTGGTGGGGGGCTAGCTCCTACAATGAGCAGTTCTTC.

In this sample, this clonotype turned up a few times. This chain joins TRBV20-1 and TRBJ2-5; 7 bases match TRBD1. J gave up 4 bases and V 6 bases, and 11 bases lay outside the gene matches. Germline V gene lookup returns CDR1 DFQATT and CDR2 SNEGSKA (reference sequence). CDR3 size: 14 residues. The CDR3, as DNA: TGCAGTGCGGCGCCGGGACAGCCAGCAGAGACCCAGTACTTC. Its protein is CSAAPGQPAETQYF.

There are many counts of this clonotype. This chain uses TRBV28 with TRBJ2-4, with 7 bases fitting TRBD2. Germline CDR1 reads MDHEN; CDR2 reads SYDVKM. CDR3 size: 16 residues. V shed 5 bases and J 5 bases; nucleotides not matched to a gene: 12. The CDR3 region is CASSIQTEGGENIQYF. CDR3 nucleotide sequence: TGTGCCAGCAGTATCCAGACCGAGGGAGGGGAAAACATTCAGTACTTC.

Many counts were recorded for this clonotype. V is TRBV12-3 or TRBV12-4 and J is TRBJ1-2; no reliable D call. The CDR3 is 17 amino acids. Trimming pared 4 bases from V and 4 bases from J, leaving 22 bases between. The DNA of the CDR3 is TGTGCCAGCAGTTCCACCCACCAAGGGCCCTGGAGCTATGGCTACACCTTC. Residues: CASSSTHQGPWSYGYTF.

V is TRBV10-3 and J is TRBJ2-1; TRBD2 matches at 10 bases. The germline CDR1 and CDR2 sequences are ENHRY and SYGVKD. V shed 8 bases, J shed 9 bases, and the junction held 13 bases outside the gene matches. The CDR3 has 15 amino acids. CDR3 nucleotide sequence: TGTGCCATCGCGGCAGGACTAGCGGACCTGGGTGAGCAGTTCTTC. Protein: CAIAAGLADLGEQFF.

In this sample, this clonotype turned up a few times. The CDR3 reads CASSPYSGGKNIQYF. The CDR3 nucleotides read TGCGCCAGCAGCCCTTATAGCGGTGGCAAAAACATTCAGTACTTC. This chain links TRBV4-3 with TRBJ2-4; TRBD2 might be the D (6 bases). Trimming took off 4 bases at V and 3 bases at J, with 13 bases between the two ends. This CDR3 region has 15 residues. Germline V gene data show CDR1 as LGHNA and CDR2 as YSLEER.

DNA for the CDR3: TGCGCCAGCAGCTTACAGGGGCCCTTCCAAGAGACCCAGTACTTC. Translation: CASSLQGPFQETQYF. The rearrangement links TRBV5-1 to TRBJ2-5, with 7 nucleotides matching TRBD1. The CDR3 extends over 15 amino acids. Germline assignment: CDR1 SGHRS and CDR2 YFSETQ. Germline trimming cut 2 bases from V and 1 base from J; bases unmatched to any gene: 5.

In its sample, this clonotype was seen many times. The chain has TRBV4-3 and TRBJ2-7, with D unresolved. Per the germline V gene, CDR1 is LGHNA and CDR2 is YSLEER. V dropped 0 bases and J dropped 3 bases, with 15 bases sitting between them. The CDR3 consists of 16 residues. The CDR3 reads CASSQENRKTNYEQYF. The CDR3 nucleotides read TGCGCCAGCAGCCAAGAAAACCGAAAAACGAACTACGAGCAGTACTTC.

The chain uses TRBV27 and TRBJ1-2, with D uncertain. CDR3 length: 13 residues. Per the germline V gene, CDR1 is MNHEY and CDR2 is SMNVEV (reference sequence). The V and J ends lost 3 bases and 3 bases respectively, with 8 bases between them. The CDR3 sequence: CASSFSYDYGYTF. CDR3 in DNA: TGTGCCAGCAGTTTTTCGTACGACTATGGCTACACCTTC.

The chain links TRBV28 to TRBJ2-7; 9 nucleotides match TRBD1. Germline V gene sequence: CDR1 MDHEN, CDR2 SYDVKM. J gave up 5 bases and V 5 bases, and 7 bases lay outside the gene matches. This CDR3 region has 14 residues. This CDR3 is CASSPRWTGDEQYF. CDR3 bases: TGTGCCAGCAGTCCACGGTGGACAGGGGACGAGCAGTACTTC.

There are a few counts of this clonotype. The chain is built from TRBV7-9 and TRBJ1-2; possible D gene TRBD1, 5 bases. The CDR3 has 12 amino acids. Germline V gene lookup returns CDR1 SEHNR and CDR2 FQNEAQ (reference sequence). V was clipped by 4 bases and J by 9 bases, with 12 bases between them. This CDR3 is CASSYEQGRYTF. The CDR3 nucleotides read TGTGCCAGCAGCTACGAGCAGGGTCGCTACACCTTC.

This clonotype was detected ten times or more. In nucleotides, the CDR3 is TGTGCCAGCAGTTTAGGTCAGGGACCTAACTATGGCTACACCTTC. Its protein product is CASSLGQGPNYGYTF. The V call is TRBV27, the J call TRBJ1-2; D perhaps matches TRBD1 (5 bases). V lost 2 bases to trimming and J lost 0 bases, with 10 bases between them. Per the germline V gene, CDR1 is MNHEY and CDR2 is SMNVEV (reference sequence). The CDR3 contains 15 residues.

The table lists this clonotype with many counts. This sequence joins TRBV7-2 and TRBJ1-2, with TRBD1 identical over 10 bases. Looked up from germline, CDR1 is SGHTA and CDR2 is FQGNSA. V shed 4 bases and J 7 bases; nucleotides not matched to a gene: 15. This CDR3 is built from 17 residues. The CDR3 DNA is TGTGCCAGCAGCTGGGGTGACAGGGGGCAGAACTTACGTGGCTACACCTTC. It is translated as CASSWGDRGQNLRGYTF.

This clonotype has ten or more counts. This chain joins TRBV12-3 or TRBV12-4 and TRBJ1-5, with D tentatively TRBD1 (5 bases). The CDR3 runs 16 residues. Trimming took 3 bases from V and 0 from J, leaving 12 bases between them. For the CDR3, the DNA is TGTGCCAGCAGTTTTGGGGGGACGACTAGCAATCAGCCCCAGCATTTT. Translation gives CASSFGGTTSNQPQHF.

This clonotype was detected only a few times. The rearrangement links TRBV6-5 to TRBJ1-4, with a possible D match to TRBD1 (5 bases). Trimming removed 0 bases from V and 3 bases from J, with 8 bases in between. Germline V gives CDR1 MNHEY, CDR2 SVGAGI. The CDR3 has 15 residues. This CDR3 reads CASSYSGRANEKLFF. CDR3 coding DNA: TGTGCCAGCAGTTACTCAGGCAGGGCTAATGAAAAACTGTTTTTT.

This clonotype was found a few times. V gene TRBV20-1 combines with J gene TRBJ1-6; D is unresolved. Trimming stripped 1 base from V and 5 bases from J, with 12 bases between. This CDR3 has 15 residues. CDR1 is DFQATT, CDR2 SNEGSKA, per germline (reference sequence). Here the CDR3 reads CSARAPDGHNSPLHF. CDR3 DNA: TGCAGTGCTAGAGCCCCGGACGGTCATAATTCACCCCTCCACTTT.

There are many counts of this clonotype. V and J are TRBV7-2 and TRBJ2-1; D is unclear. CDR3 size: 15 residues. CDR1 is SGHTA, CDR2 FQGNSA, per germline. The V end was cut by 2 bases, the J end by 4 bases, with 12 bases between. CDR3 nucleotide sequence: TGTGCCAGCAGCTTATCGACTTCTCTTTACAATGAGCAGTTCTTC. Its protein is CASSLSTSLYNEQFF.

In this sample, this clonotype turned up many times. The rearrangement joins TRBV6-5 to TRBJ2-1; the D gene could be TRBD1 or TRBD2 (5 bases each). Germline V gene lookup returns CDR1 MNHEY and CDR2 SVGAGI. This CDR3 comprises 14 residues. Trimming shortened V by 8 bases and J by 1 base, and 12 bases separated the two germline ends. This chain's CDR3 is CASCRDGSYNEQFF. Here the CDR3 DNA reads TGTGCCAGCTGCCGGGACGGATCCTACAATGAGCAGTTCTTC.

This clonotype was observed a handful of times. An end of the junction differs from the germline gene, which may be a read error. The V and J genes are TRBV28 and TRBJ2-5; 7 nucleotides agree with TRBD2. From germline, CDR1 is MDHEN and CDR2 SYDVKM. The CDR3 totals 12 residues. For the CDR3, the DNA is TGTGCCAGCAGTACCGAGCGGGGCGCCCCGCACTTC. It encodes CASSTERGAPHF.

In nucleotides, the CDR3 is TGTGCCGTCGGGGCAGTTACGCAGTATTTT. Translating it yields CAVGAVTQYF. The rearrangement uses TRBV27 and TRBJ2-3; D is perhaps TRBD1 or TRBD2 (5 bases each). V dropped 11 bases and J dropped 8 bases, with 11 bases sitting between them. The CDR3 has 10 amino acids. CDR1 is MNHEY, CDR2 SMNVEV, per germline (reference sequence).

This clonotype was seen at least ten times. The chain links TRBV9 to TRBJ2-5, with D possibly matching TRBD1 (6 bases). The V gene lost 0 bases and the J gene lost 5 bases, with 14 bases spanning the gap. The CDR3 runs to 15 residues. Germline assignment: CDR1 SGDLS and CDR2 YYNGEE. CDR3 bases: TGTGCCAGCAGCGTAGCCCGGGCTCAGGGGGAGACCCAGTACTTC. Amino acid sequence: CASSVARAQGETQYF.

This chain joins TRBV15 and TRBJ1-4; unclear D gene. V was pared by 0 bases and J by 8 bases, with 16 bases between. CDR1 is LNHNV, CDR2 YYDKDF, per germline (reference sequence). CDR3 length equals 16 residues. CDR3 nucleotide sequence: TGTGCCACCAGCAGAGACTCGAGGTTGCTCGGCGAAAAACTGTTTTTT. As protein: CATSRDSRLLGEKLFF.